These 32 T cell receptor beta chains were sequenced from one sample in a study of T-cell reconstitution after alpha-beta-depleted transplantation in children. During its preparation, the TCRbeta library received unique molecular identifiers. Each CDR3 protein gets one entry after TCRdb re-called the PCR reads with MiXCR. Here the sample spans approximately 240,000 distinct CDR3 sequences, about 9.2% being singletons. The input for sequencing was PBMCs from the stem cell graft donor, taken from the stem cell graft. The receptor source for this set is a human donor who donated a stem cell graft to a child with acute lymphoblastic leukemia.

The chain carries TRBV7-2 and TRBJ1-3; D not resolved. The CDR3 totals 15 residues. The germline CDR1 and CDR2 sequences are SGHTA and FQGNSA. The V and J ends lost 3 bases and 0 bases respectively, with 9 bases between them. The CDR3 bases are TGTGCCAGCAGCTTTGAAGGGTTCTCTGGAAACACCATATATTTT. Translation gives CASSFEGFSGNTIYF.

This clonotype was found many times. The chain employs TRBV4-1 and TRBJ2-1; the D gene is possibly TRBD2 (6 bases). Germline CDR1 MGHRA, CDR2 YSYEKL. This CDR3 region has 15 residues. V was trimmed by 4 bases and J by 6 bases, leaving 16 bases between them. The CDR3 DNA reads TGCGCCAGCAGCCTACTGGGACTTCCAAGCAATGAGCAGTTCTTC. It translates to CASSLLGLPSNEQFF.

This clonotype was recorded many times. The rearrangement uses TRBV12-3 or TRBV12-4 and TRBJ2-2; D gene uncertain. CDR3 size: 13 residues. Trimming took 3 bases from V and 7 from J, leaving 9 bases between them. CDR3 amino acids: CASSLSPRGELFF. The DNA of the CDR3 is TGTGCCAGCAGTTTGAGTCCCCGCGGGGAGCTGTTTTTT.

The V and J genes are TRBV6-5 and TRBJ1-2; D is perhaps TRBD1 (6 bases). Trimming stripped 5 bases from V and 5 bases from J, with 21 bases between. The length of the CDR3 is 16 residues. Germline values: CDR1 MNHEY, CDR2 SVGAGI. DNA for the CDR3: TGTGCCAGCAGTCTATGGTCGGGGAGGGGGATATATGGCTACACCTTC. It translates to CASSLWSGRGIYGYTF.

This clonotype was seen only a few times. The rearrangement links TRBV7-8 to TRBJ2-2, with 7 bases fitting TRBD2. Germline trimming cut 7 bases from V and 6 bases from J; bases unmatched to any gene: 11. This CDR3 region has 15 residues. Per the germline V gene, CDR1 is SGHVS and CDR2 is FQNEAQ. CDR3 residues: CASNLFGGKAGELFF. The DNA of the CDR3 is TGTGCCAGCAACCTCTTCGGGGGGAAGGCCGGGGAGCTGTTTTTT.

This clonotype was counted ten times or more. This chain uses TRBV20-1 with TRBJ1-2; 9 nucleotides line up with TRBD1. Trimming took 3 bases from V and 3 from J; bases not matched to a gene: 8. Looked up from germline, CDR1 is DFQATT and CDR2 is SNEGSKA (reference sequence). This CDR3 is 15 amino acids long. The CDR3 is CSASFPGQGHYGYTF. For the CDR3, the DNA is TGCAGTGCTAGTTTTCCTGGACAGGGGCACTATGGCTACACCTTC.

This clonotype turned up a few times. CDR3 protein: CASSQRGWDEKLFF. CDR3 nucleotides: TGTGCCAGCAGCCAACGGGGCTGGGATGAAAAACTGTTTTTT. The chain is built from TRBV13 and TRBJ1-4; weak D call: TRBD1 (5 bases). Germline-derived CDR1 and CDR2 are PRHDT and FYEKMQ (reference sequence). The length of the CDR3 is 14 residues. Trimming cost V 5 bases and J 6 bases, with 13 bases left between them.

This clonotype was counted between two and nine times. The chain has TRBV3-1 and TRBJ2-5, with 7 bases aligning to TRBD2. V shed 1 base, J shed 5 bases, and the junction held 10 bases outside the gene matches. Germline lookup yields CDR1 LGHDT and CDR2 YNNKEL (reference sequence). The CDR3 covers 16 residues. CDR3 nucleotide sequence: TGTGCCAGCAGCCAAGGCGCCGGACTAGTCGGCGAGACCCAGTACTTC. As protein: CASSQGAGLVGETQYF.

A few counts support this clonotype. V and J are TRBV5-5 and TRBJ1-4; no definite D call. Trimming removed 4 bases at V and 5 bases at J, with 12 bases between. The CDR3 spans 14 residues. The germline V gene encodes CDR1 SGHKS and CDR2 YYEKEE (reference sequence). CDR3 region: CASSPGLSNEKLFF. CDR3 sequence (DNA): TGTGCCAGCAGCCCGGGCCTCTCGAATGAAAAACTGTTTTTT.

The chain employs TRBV27 and TRBJ1-5, with D possibly being TRBD1 (5 bases). Trimming stripped 8 bases from V and 0 bases from J, with 23 bases between. The CDR3 has 18 amino acids. The germline V gene encodes CDR1 MNHEY and CDR2 SMNVEV (reference sequence). CDR3 nucleotides: TGTGCCAGCCGCCCTGTGGGACGCGGTACCGATAGCAATCAGCCCCAGCATTTT. It yields the protein CASRPVGRGTDSNQPQHF.

This clonotype occurred a few times. DNA for the CDR3: TGTGCCAGCAGCTTGGGGGCAGGGATGGATGAGCAGTTCTTC. Translation: CASSLGAGMDEQFF. The chain employs TRBV5-8 and TRBJ2-1, with D possibly TRBD1 on 5 matching bases. From germline, CDR1 is SGHTS and CDR2 YDEGEE. V lost 0 bases and J 8 bases, leaving 12 bases between the germline ends. This CDR3 region has 14 residues.

This clonotype has only one observation. A much larger clone differs by one base, so this may be a read error. This chain links TRBV5-6 with TRBJ1-3; no firm D call. The CDR3 contains 15 residues. Germline V CDR1 and CDR2: SGHDT, YYEEEE. The CDR3 here is CASSRLVQGGNSIYF. The CDR3 DNA follows: TGTGCCAGCAGCCGCCTCGTCCAAGGTGGAAACTCCATATATTTT.

The rearrangement uses TRBV3-1 and TRBJ1-2; 9 bases are shared with TRBD1. Trimming removed 6 bases from V and 3 bases from J; junction bases left unmatched: 8. Germline CDR1 and CDR2: LGHDT and YNNKEL (reference sequence). CDR3 length equals 15 residues. CDR3 nucleotides: TGTGCCAGCAGTCCTACAGGGGGCTCCTACTATGGCTACACCTTC. Translation gives CASSPTGGSYYGYTF.

This clonotype occurred a few times. V gene TRBV5-1 combines with J gene TRBJ2-1; 7 bases fit TRBD2. Trimming took 3 bases from V and 8 from J; bases not matched to a gene: 11. CDR1 and CDR2 from the germline V gene are SGHRS and YFSETQ. The CDR3 has 15 amino acids. The CDR3 loop reads CASSSGTSELDEQFF. In nucleotides, the CDR3 is TGCGCCAGCAGCTCTGGCACTAGCGAGCTCGATGAGCAGTTCTTC.

This clonotype was counted at least ten times. The rearrangement links TRBV4-1 to TRBJ1-1; no firm D call. V was shortened by 1 base and J by 5 bases, with 8 bases between the two germline ends. Germline loops: CDR1 MGHRA, CDR2 YSYEKL. The length of the CDR3 is 13 residues. CDR3 coding DNA: TGCGCCAGCAGCCAAGGAGGGAGGACTGAAGCTTTCTTT. It encodes CASSQGGRTEAFF.

This clonotype was seen repeatedly, ten times or more. The chain carries TRBV3-1 and TRBJ2-2; D ambiguous. Per the germline V gene, CDR1 is LGHDT and CDR2 is YNNKEL (reference sequence). The length of the CDR3 is 11 residues. V was shortened by 7 bases and J by 6 bases, with 6 bases between the two germline ends. The DNA for the CDR3 is TGTGCCAGCACTTCCCCCGGGGAGCTGTTTTTT. It specifies CASTSPGELFF.

The rearrangement links TRBV29-1 to TRBJ2-7; D gene uncertain. Trimming removed 6 bases from V and 2 bases from J, with 17 bases in between. The CDR3 runs to 14 residues. From germline, CDR1 is SQVTM and CDR2 ANQGSEA. CDR3 loop: CSVGFSLGTYEQYF. The DNA of the CDR3 is TGCAGCGTCGGATTCTCGCTCGGAACCTACGAGCAGTACTTC.

The chain links TRBV19 to TRBJ2-3; D is possibly TRBD1 (7 bases). This CDR3 contains 15 residues. V was cut by 6 bases and J by 0 bases, with 13 bases left in between. Germline loops: CDR1 LNHDA, CDR2 SQIVND (reference sequence). CDR3 protein: CASRGRGASTDTQYF. The CDR3 DNA reads TGTGCCAGTAGAGGCAGGGGGGCTAGCACAGATACGCAGTATTTT.

The J gene is TRBJ2-7, the V gene TRBV10-2; 10 bases align to TRBD1. The length of the CDR3 is 14 residues. V gave up 6 bases and J gave up 5 bases; unmatched junction bases: 7. The germline CDR1 and CDR2 sequences are WSHSY and SAAADI. CDR3 in amino acids: CASREPGQGNEQYF. CDR3 in DNA: TGCGCCAGCAGGGAACCGGGACAGGGGAACGAGCAGTACTTC.

The V and J genes are TRBV7-9 and TRBJ2-5; a weak D match, TRBD1 (5 bases). The CDR3 spans 17 residues. Germline loops: CDR1 SEHNR, CDR2 FQNEAQ (reference sequence). Between the trimmed V and J ends, which lost 1 base and 2 bases, there was a span of 17 bases. The DNA of the CDR3 is TGTGCCAGCAGCTTAGGGTCGATGAACAGGCGACAAGAGACCCAGTACTTC. It specifies CASSLGSMNRRQETQYF.

Here the CDR3 reads CASSLGADSTDTQYF. The CDR3 nucleotides are TGCGCCAGCAGCTTGGGTGCGGACAGCACAGATACGCAGTATTTT. The genes are TRBV5-1 and TRBJ2-3; D call uncertain. The ends were cut back, 0 bases at V and 0 bases at J, with 8 bases in the middle. Germline values: CDR1 SGHRS, CDR2 YFSETQ. This CDR3 is built from 15 residues.

This sequence joins TRBV29-1 and TRBJ1-1, with TRBD1 matching 8 bases. Trimming removed 6 bases from V and 4 bases from J; junction bases left unmatched: 7. This CDR3 spans 13 amino acids. Germline V lookup: CDR1 SQVTM, CDR2 ANQGSEA. CDR3 region: CSVLGQGSTEAFF. In nucleotides, the CDR3 is TGCAGCGTCCTAGGACAGGGCTCCACTGAAGCTTTCTTT.

This clonotype was observed many times. V gene TRBV5-6 combines with J gene TRBJ2-7, with TRBD1 matching 7 bases. This CDR3 has 14 residues. In germline, CDR1 is SGHDT, CDR2 YYEEEE. J lost 3 bases, V lost 2 bases, and 5 bases had no gene match. The CDR3 loop is CASSFPGTVYEQYF. The DNA for the CDR3 is TGTGCCAGCAGCTTTCCCGGGACAGTCTACGAGCAGTACTTC. Based on the CDR3 plus reference TRBV5-6 and TRBJ2-7, the full variable domain is DAGVTQSPTHLIKTRGQQVTLRCSPKSGHDTVSWYQQALGQGPQFIFQYYEEEERQRGNFPDRFSGHQFPNYSSELNVNALLLGDSALYLCASSFPGTVYEQYFGPGTRLTVT.

The genes are TRBV5-1 and TRBJ1-1; no reliable D call. This CDR3 is 16 amino acids long. The germline V and J ends were trimmed by 2 bases and 6 bases, with 20 bases remaining between them. Looked up from germline, CDR1 is SGHRS and CDR2 is YFSETQ. DNA for the CDR3: TGCGCCAGCAGCTTAACCCCCGAGGCGGGGAGGGCTGAAGCTTTCTTT. Its translation: CASSLTPEAGRAEAFF.

This clonotype was observed at least ten times. The chain employs TRBV25-1 and TRBJ2-7; D unresolved. This CDR3 has 11 amino acids. Trimming left V 1 base short and J 3 bases short, with 1 base between. CDR1 is MGHDK, CDR2 SYGVNS, per germline. The CDR3 reads CASSEFYEQYF. In DNA, the CDR3 is TGTGCCAGCAGTGAATTCTACGAGCAGTACTTC.

There are a few counts of this clonotype. This chain connects TRBV11-2 to TRBJ2-5, with 10 bases that match TRBD2. Per germline, CDR1 SGHAT and CDR2 FQNNGV. V lost 4 bases, J lost 7 bases, and 6 bases stayed unmatched. The CDR3 sequence is 14 residues long. Here the CDR3 reads CASSSQRGGGTQYF. DNA of the CDR3: TGTGCCAGCAGCTCTCAGCGGGGGGGCGGGACCCAGTACTTC.

This clonotype has only a few counts. The chain combines TRBV6-5 with TRBJ1-1; a possible D gene is TRBD1 (6 bases). In germline, CDR1 is MNHEY, CDR2 SVGAGI. This CDR3 has 14 amino acids. Deletions cut 4 bases from V and 5 bases from J, with 14 bases between. The CDR3: CASSFDRTGTEAFF. CDR3 nucleotide sequence: TGTGCCAGCAGTTTCGACAGGACGGGTACTGAAGCTTTCTTT.

This clonotype was recorded at least ten times. The rearrangement uses TRBV6-5 and TRBJ2-7; TRBD1 matches 9 bases. The CDR3 consists of 17 residues. V shed 2 bases and J 3 bases; nucleotides not matched to a gene: 11. The V gene's germline CDR1 is MNHEY and CDR2 SVGAGI. The CDR3 loop reads CASSYGGVGTGLYEQYF. The CDR3, as DNA: TGTGCCAGCAGTTACGGCGGGGTGGGGACAGGGCTCTACGAGCAGTACTTC.

The table lists this clonotype with many counts. This chain connects TRBV4-3 to TRBJ1-2; D gene ambiguous. CDR1 LGHNA and CDR2 YSLEER come from the germline V gene. This CDR3 has 15 residues. V was clipped by 0 bases and J by 3 bases, with 11 bases between them. CDR3 residues: CASSQDRISDYGYTF. The CDR3 DNA sequence: TGCGCCAGCAGCCAAGATCGTATTTCGGACTATGGCTACACCTTC.

The chain uses TRBV12-3 or TRBV12-4 and TRBJ1-2, with a tentative D call TRBD1 (5 bases). The CDR3 has 14 amino acids. V shed 6 bases and J shed 8 bases, with 19 bases lying between them. CDR3 region: CASRSGTASRGYTF. The CDR3 DNA is TGTGCCAGCAGGAGCGGGACCGCCTCTCGGGGCTACACCTTC.

This clonotype has only a few counts. CDR3 amino acids: CAISERINSPLHF. The CDR3 DNA sequence: TGTGCCATCAGTGAGAGGATTAATTCACCCCTCCACTTT. This chain uses TRBV10-3 with TRBJ1-6; D remains ambiguous. The CDR3 sequence is 13 residues long. CDR1 ENHRY and CDR2 SYGVKD come from the germline V gene. V lost 2 bases and J 6 bases, leaving 5 bases between the germline ends.

In this sample, this clonotype turned up many times. The chain is built from TRBV20-1 and TRBJ2-3; maybe TRBD1 (5 bases). The V and J ends lost 6 bases and 6 bases respectively, with 16 bases between them. Germline V gene data show CDR1 as DFQATT and CDR2 as SNEGSKA (reference sequence). The CDR3 consists of 13 residues. The CDR3 DNA follows: TGCAGTGCAACACAGGCACTGATCGATACGCAGTATTTT. Its protein product is CSATQALIDTQYF.